The 23 T cell receptor beta chains below were found in one sample sequenced in a study of Graves' ophthalmopathy and Graves' hyperthyroidism. The TCR beta CDR3 regions underwent amplification from RNA transcripts. First-round RT-PCR employed HTBI primers, with a second-round multiplex PCR after it. TCRdb re-derived calls from the multiplex PCR reads in MiXCR, one entry per CDR3 protein. In the table there are hundreds of thousands of distinct CDR3 sequences, about 20% of which are singletons. The sequenced sample consisted of peripheral blood. These TCRs come from a woman aged 18-29 years with stable Graves' hyperthyroidism. Some clones in this sample may be carry-over from other donors' samples.

This clonotype was seen many times. CDR3 in amino acids: CASSPTGNSPLHF. The CDR3 DNA reads as TGTGCCAGCAGCCCGACAGGGAATTCACCCCTCCACTTT. The chain combines TRBV6-1 with TRBJ1-6; 7 bases align to TRBD1. CDR3 length: 13 residues. V lost 6 bases and J lost 7; bases outside the gene matches: 3. CDR1 and CDR2 from the germline V gene are MNHNS and SASEGT.

This clonotype has a count of ten or more. The gene calls are TRBV29-1 and TRBJ1-1; 8 nucleotides match TRBD1. The CDR3 runs to 14 residues. Trimming cost V 6 bases and J 3 bases; bases outside gene matches: 9. CDR1 is SQVTM, CDR2 ANQGSEA, per germline. The CDR3 reads CSVARDRSHTEAFF. The DNA for the CDR3 is TGCAGCGTCGCCCGGGACAGGTCACACACTGAAGCTTTCTTT.

In this sample, this clonotype turned up many times. The chain uses TRBV7-9 and TRBJ2-7; D unclear. The ends were cut back, 5 bases at V and 0 bases at J, with 11 bases in the middle. This CDR3 region has 14 residues. Germline V lookup: CDR1 SEHNR, CDR2 FQNEAQ (reference sequence). The CDR3 DNA sequence: TGTGCCAGCAGCCCTCGGACCAGCTCCTACGAGCAGTACTTC. Translation gives CASSPRTSSYEQYF.

This clonotype was picked up many times. J is TRBJ2-7 and V is TRBV12-3 or TRBV12-4; D is ambiguous. This CDR3 is built from 14 residues. V lost 7 bases and J lost 3, with 16 bases in between. CDR3 coding DNA: TGTGCCAGCACCTCCGGAAAGACCCACTACGAGCAGTACTTC. Translating gives CASTSGKTHYEQYF.

Many counts were recorded for this clonotype. The rearrangement uses TRBV18 and TRBJ1-2; no definite D call. This CDR3 spans 15 amino acids. Looked up from germline, CDR1 is KGHSH and CDR2 is LQKENI. Trimming removed 2 bases at V and 7 bases at J, with 17 bases between. CDR3 sequence (DNA): TGTGCCAGCTCACCAGCCGGACCGTCCCAAAGTGGCTACACCTTC. It encodes CASSPAGPSQSGYTF.

This chain links TRBV6-1 with TRBJ2-5; TRBD2 is a possible D gene (7 bases). Germline V gives CDR1 MNHNS, CDR2 SASEGT. CDR3 length equals 12 residues. Between the trimmed V and J ends, which lost 8 bases and 9 bases, there was a span of 16 bases. The CDR3 nucleotides are TGTGCCAGCTGGGGGGGCCGAAAGGCCCAGTACTTC. Its translation: CASWGGRKAQYF.

This clonotype was counted at least ten times. At one end the junction does not follow the germline gene, possibly because of a read error. The chain couples TRBV12-3 or TRBV12-4 to TRBJ2-7; D is unclear. The length of the CDR3 is 8 residues. The chain's CDR3 is CARSPPTF. The CDR3 DNA reads as TGTGCCCGGTCGCCTCCAACTTTC.

This clonotype has ten or more counts. The gene calls are TRBV12-3 or TRBV12-4 and TRBJ2-2; the D call may be TRBD1 or TRBD2 (5 bases each). The length of the CDR3 is 15 residues. Trimming shortened V by 7 bases and J by 3 bases, and 15 bases separated the two germline ends. This chain's CDR3 is CASTPPGTHTGELFF. The CDR3 DNA reads TGTGCCAGCACCCCGCCGGGGACCCACACCGGGGAGCTGTTTTTT.

Ten or more counts support this clonotype. The J gene is TRBJ2-7, the V gene TRBV6-5; D may be TRBD2 (5 bases). The germline V and J ends were trimmed by 2 bases and 6 bases, with 11 bases remaining between them. The CDR3 sequence is 13 residues long. Germline assignment: CDR1 MNHEY and CDR2 SVGAGI. The CDR3 spells CASSYRAGVEQYF. The CDR3 DNA is TGTGCCAGCAGTTACCGGGCGGGTGTCGAGCAGTACTTC.

The sample holds many counts of this clonotype. V is TRBV11-2 and J is TRBJ1-1, with 9 bases matching TRBD1. Germline V CDR1 and CDR2: SGHAT, FQNNGV. CDR3 length: 12 amino acids. With V trimmed by 6 bases and J by 7 bases, 3 bases remained unmatched. This CDR3 reads CASRDRGIEAFF. CDR3 coding DNA: TGTGCCAGCAGGGACAGGGGCATTGAAGCTTTCTTT.

This clonotype showed up many times. The chain combines TRBV12-3 or TRBV12-4 with TRBJ2-7; tentative D call: TRBD2 (6 bases). The ends were cut back, 3 bases at V and 4 bases at J, with 16 bases in the middle. The CDR3 is 15 amino acids. CDR3 sequence (DNA): TGTGCCAGCAGTTTGGAGGGAACTCTTAATTACGAGCAGTACTTC. Its translation: CASSLEGTLNYEQYF.

This clonotype appeared many times. This chain connects TRBV29-1 to TRBJ2-7, with D perhaps TRBD1 (6 bases). Germline V gives CDR1 SQVTM, CDR2 ANQGSEA. The CDR3 loop spans 13 amino acids. Trimming took 4 bases from V and 4 from J, leaving 14 bases between them. CDR3 bases: TGCAGCGTTGCCACAGGGTACGGGTACGAGCAGTACTTC. The encoded protein is CSVATGYGYEQYF.

This chain uses TRBV25-1 with TRBJ1-6; D is unclear. Trimming left V 5 bases short and J 8 bases short, with 19 bases between. This CDR3 is built from 16 residues. Germline V gene data show CDR1 as MGHDK and CDR2 as SYGVNS. CDR3 region: CASSPTETRRDSPLHF. CDR3 DNA sequence: TGTGCCAGCAGTCCAACGGAGACCAGGAGGGATTCACCCCTCCACTTT.

The chain joins TRBV7-9 to TRBJ2-7; 8 bases are shared with TRBD1. The junction had 5 bases not matched to a gene; V was cut back by 7 bases and J by 0 bases. Looked up from germline, CDR1 is SEHNR and CDR2 is FQNEAQ (reference sequence). The CDR3 totals 14 residues. The CDR3, as DNA: TGTGCCAGCAAGGCGGGACAGGCCTCCTACGAGCAGTACTTC. Translating gives CASKAGQASYEQYF.

This clonotype was counted at least ten times. The CDR3 DNA reads TGTGCCAGCAGATCCCCGGGCCGGGACGCCTCCTACGAGCAGTACTTC. Translated, it gives CASRSPGRDASYEQYF. V usage is TRBV28 and J usage is TRBJ2-7, with D perhaps being TRBD1 or TRBD2 (5 bases each). Germline CDR1 reads MDHEN; CDR2 reads SYDVKM. This CDR3 has 16 residues. Trimming removed 6 bases at V and 0 bases at J, with 18 bases between.

This clonotype has a count of ten or more. The chain employs TRBV20-1 and TRBJ2-7; D not certain. Germline V lookup: CDR1 DFQATT, CDR2 SNEGSKA (reference sequence). This CDR3 has 14 amino acids. V gave up 5 bases and J gave up 3 bases, with 17 bases separating them. The CDR3 DNA reads as TGCAGTGCTCCCGACCCGCAATCAGGCTACGAGCAGTACTTC. This translates into CSAPDPQSGYEQYF.

This chain uses TRBV6-1 with TRBJ2-2; D assignment may be TRBD1 or TRBD2 (6 bases each). The CDR3 is 15 residues long. V lost 5 bases and J lost 4, with 14 bases in between. The germline CDR1 and CDR2 sequences are MNHNS and SASEGT. CDR3 nucleotide sequence: TGTGCCAGCAGTCCTAGGGGGGTACCCACCGGGGAGCTGTTTTTT. Translated, it gives CASSPRGVPTGELFF.

As regards this clonotype: One end of the junction is discordant with germline, which a read error may explain. This sequence joins TRBV6-5 and TRBJ1-1; D remains unclear. Germline CDR1 and CDR2: MNHEY and SVGAGI. The CDR3 covers 13 residues. The CDR3 region is CASSYFWPTKLDF. The CDR3 DNA reads TGTGCCAGCAGTTACTTTTGGCCGACCAAGCTGGACTTT.

This clonotype occurred a few times. V and J are TRBV2 and TRBJ2-2, with D maybe TRBD1 (5 bases). V gave up 6 bases and J gave up 5 bases, with 19 bases separating them. The germline CDR1 and CDR2 sequences are SNHLY and FYNNEI. The CDR3 is 16 amino acids. CDR3 loop: CASRGRLRGWTGELFF. CDR3 nucleotides: TGTGCCAGCAGAGGGCGGCTAAGGGGCTGGACCGGGGAGCTGTTTTTT.

This clonotype was recorded many times. The chain couples TRBV20-1 to TRBJ2-5; no clear D. The CDR3 runs to 13 residues. The V gene's germline CDR1 is DFQATT and CDR2 SNEGSKA (reference sequence). Trimming took 7 bases from V and 5 from J, leaving 17 bases between them. Here the CDR3 reads CSGTGPPVETQYF. The CDR3 DNA reads TGCAGTGGCACCGGACCCCCTGTTGAGACCCAGTACTTC.

The chain joins TRBV6-1 to TRBJ1-2; D gene uncertain. CDR3 length equals 14 residues. Deletions cut 8 bases from V and 6 bases from J, with 19 bases between. The germline V gene encodes CDR1 MNHNS and CDR2 SASEGT. The CDR3 DNA follows: TGTGCCAGCGTCCTCCAGTCCAGTCTTAATGGCTACACCTTC. This sequence encodes CASVLQSSLNGYTF.

In its sample, this clonotype was seen many times. This chain uses TRBV27 with TRBJ1-6, with 7 bases identical to TRBD1. CDR3 length: 16 amino acids. Germline V gene lookup returns CDR1 MNHEY and CDR2 SMNVEV (reference sequence). Losses at the gene ends were 0 bases for V and 7 bases for J; bases not matched to a gene: 6. The CDR3 DNA follows: TGTGCCAGCAGTTTATCCGGCGACAGGGCAAATTCACCCCTCCACTTT. This sequence encodes CASSLSGDRANSPLHF.

This clonotype was observed at least ten times. V and J are TRBV28 and TRBJ2-2; tentatively, D is TRBD1 (6 bases). From germline, CDR1 is MDHEN and CDR2 SYDVKM. The CDR3 spans 13 residues. V was pared by 10 bases and J by 1 base, with 10 bases between. The CDR3 protein is CATGTMNTGELFF. The CDR3, as DNA: TGTGCCACCGGGACAATGAACACCGGGGAGCTGTTTTTT.